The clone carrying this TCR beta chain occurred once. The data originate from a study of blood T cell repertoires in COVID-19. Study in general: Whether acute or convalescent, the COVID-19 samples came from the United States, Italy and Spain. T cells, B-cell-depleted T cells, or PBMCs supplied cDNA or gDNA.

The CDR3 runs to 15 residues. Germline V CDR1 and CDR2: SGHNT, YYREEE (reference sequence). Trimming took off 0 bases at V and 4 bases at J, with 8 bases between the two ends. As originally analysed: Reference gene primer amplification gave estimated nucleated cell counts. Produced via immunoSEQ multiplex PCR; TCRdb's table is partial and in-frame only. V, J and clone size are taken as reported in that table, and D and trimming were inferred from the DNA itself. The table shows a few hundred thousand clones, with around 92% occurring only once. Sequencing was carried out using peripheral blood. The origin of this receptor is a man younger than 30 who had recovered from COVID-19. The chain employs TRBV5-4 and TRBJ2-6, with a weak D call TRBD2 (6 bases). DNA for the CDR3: TGTGCCAGCAGCTTGGGAGGGAGGGGGGCCAACGTCCTGACTTTC. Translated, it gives CASSLGGRGANVLTF.